Listed here is a single T cell receptor (beta chain). Its matching antigen is unknown. This record comes from a study of CD8 T cells in Susac syndrome. Study-wide points: It was acknowledged in the study that its TCR sequencing and HLA analysis involved a relatively small number of individuals.

The germline CDR1 and CDR2 sequences are SQVTM and ANQGSEA. This CDR3 has 18 residues. After removal of 1 base from V and 4 bases from J, the junction contained 13 bases not matched to a gene. Random hexamers served to reverse transcribe about 0.5 to 1 ug RNA. One entry per CDR3 protein results from TCRdb running MiXCR on the immunoSEQ multiplex PCR reads. The sample contains around 200,000 distinct CDR3 sequences, roughly 92% of which appear only once. CD8+ and CD4+ T cells circulating in blood were sequenced for TCR beta. It was treatment-naive patients with stable or active relapsing-remitting disease who made up the multiple sclerosis controls. The TEMRA cells underwent FACS enrichment, while the CD8+ and CD4+ T cells underwent negative isolation.

The sequencing sample was made of CD8+ T cells from PBMCs. The V gene is TRBV29-1, the J gene TRBJ2-1, with 10 bases that match TRBD2. The sequence was collected from a human donor with multiple sclerosis. In DNA, the CDR3 is TGCAGCGTTGAAGTGGGGCCAAGCGGGAGGGACTCGTACAATGAGCAGTTCTTC. Its protein product is CSVEVGPSGRDSYNEQFF.